Following are 19 T cell receptor beta chains from one sample sequenced in a study of T cells in Graves' hyperthyroidism and ophthalmopathy. From RNA transcripts, TCR beta CDR3 regions were amplified. A first-round RT-PCR of the TCR CDR3 used the HTBI primer set. Each CDR3 protein is one row after TCRdb ran MiXCR on the multiplex PCR reads. Of more than 600,000 distinct CDR3 sequences in the sample, 15% to 20% are singletons; the top ten hold around 8.1%. The specimen sequenced was blood. These receptor sequences come from a young man with Graves' hyperthyroidism.

This clonotype was counted only a few times. This chain joins TRBV20-1 and TRBJ2-7; D gene uncertain. This CDR3 comprises 13 residues. Deletions cut 6 bases from V and 0 bases from J, with 12 bases between. Germline CDR1 DFQATT, CDR2 SNEGSKA (reference sequence). CDR3 residues: CSAPDPRSYEQYF. Here the CDR3 DNA reads TGCAGTGCCCCAGACCCACGCTCCTACGAGCAGTACTTC.

In its sample, this clonotype was seen a few times. The chain is built from TRBV7-2 and TRBJ2-7, with D tentatively TRBD2 (6 bases). The length of the CDR3 is 13 residues. Germline assignment: CDR1 SGHTA and CDR2 FQGNSA. V was trimmed by 2 bases and J by 5 bases, leaving 10 bases between them. In nucleotides, the CDR3 is TGTGCCAGCAGCTTACGGGGGATTCACGAGCAGTACTTC. It yields the protein CASSLRGIHEQYF.

The chain is built from TRBV18 and TRBJ2-1; D is perhaps TRBD2 (5 bases). The CDR3 extends over 16 amino acids. The germline V gene encodes CDR1 KGHSH and CDR2 LQKENI. The V end was cut by 2 bases, the J end by 9 bases, with 20 bases between. Here the CDR3 reads CASSPKTGSGLGEQFF. CDR3 sequence (DNA): TGTGCCAGCTCACCAAAGACGGGATCGGGTCTGGGTGAGCAGTTCTTC.

This clonotype was seen many times. This sequence joins TRBV30 and TRBJ2-2; D remains unclear. The V gene's germline CDR1 is GTSNPN and CDR2 SVGIG (reference sequence). The V and J ends lost 0 bases and 4 bases respectively, with 12 bases between them. This CDR3 spans 15 amino acids. As DNA, the CDR3 is TGTGCCTGGAGTGTTCTCGGCCAGAGCACCGGGGAGCTGTTTTTT. This sequence encodes CAWSVLGQSTGELFF.

The chain couples TRBV28 to TRBJ2-7; tentative D call: TRBD2 (6 bases). The length of the CDR3 is 17 residues. Trimming stripped 3 bases from V and 1 base from J, with 19 bases between. The germline gives CDR1 MDHEN, CDR2 SYDVKM. The CDR3 DNA reads TGTGCCAGCAGTTTTAGGCCGGGGGACTGGTTTTCCTACGAGCAGTACTTC. Translated, it gives CASSFRPGDWFSYEQYF. Full variable domain (rest looked up from reference TRBV28 and TRBJ2-7): DVKVTQSSRYLVKRTGEKVFLECVQDMDHENMFWYRQDPGLGLRLIYFSYDVKMKEKGDIPEGYSVSREKKERFSLILESASTNQTSMYLCASSFRPGDWFSYEQYFGPGTRLTVT.

This clonotype appeared a few times. This rearrangement joins TRBV19 to TRBJ2-5; tentative D call: TRBD2 (7 bases). This CDR3 region has 12 residues. The germline gives CDR1 LNHDA, CDR2 SQIVND (reference sequence). The CDR3 spells CAEGGVQETQYF. CDR3 nucleotide sequence: TGTGCAGAAGGGGGGGTCCAAGAGACCCAGTACTTC.

This clonotype was observed many times. The chain is built from TRBV2 and TRBJ2-7; 11 bases are a match to TRBD2. Germline trimming cut 4 bases from V and 1 base from J; bases unmatched to any gene: 6. This CDR3 region has 16 residues. Germline values: CDR1 SNHLY, CDR2 FYNNEI. CDR3 in DNA: TGTGCCAGCAGTGCGTCTAGCGGGAGGAAGTCCTACGAGCAGTACTTC. This sequence encodes CASSASSGRKSYEQYF. The entire variable domain, with the rest obtained from reference TRBV2 and TRBJ2-7, is as follows: EPEVTQTPSHQVTQMGQEVILRCVPISNHLYFYWYRQILGQKVEFLVSFYNNEISEKSEIFDDQFSVERPDGSNFTLKIRSTKLEDSAMYFCASSASSGRKSYEQYFGPGTRLTVT.

The CDR3 region has the DNA TGTGCCAGCAGCCAAGATATGGCAGCCATTAACTATGGCTACACCTTC. It codes for CASSQDMAAINYGYTF. The chain has TRBV4-2 and TRBJ1-2; no definite D call. Per germline, CDR1 LGHNA and CDR2 YNFKEQ. The CDR3 runs 16 residues. Trimming took off 0 bases at V and 1 base at J, with 12 bases between the two ends.

The rearrangement uses TRBV7-9 and TRBJ2-5, with D hard to call. Between the trimmed V and J ends, which lost 5 bases and 5 bases, there was a span of 12 bases. The CDR3 has 13 amino acids. The germline gives CDR1 SEHNR, CDR2 FQNEAQ (reference sequence). The CDR3: CASSHERVETQYF. DNA for the CDR3: TGTGCCAGCAGCCACGAAAGAGTGGAGACCCAGTACTTC.

This clonotype came up once. The chain is built from TRBV2 and TRBJ1-1; D perhaps matches TRBD1 (6 bases). CDR3 length equals 14 residues. V lost 9 bases to trimming and J lost 4 bases, with 18 bases between them. CDR1 is SNHLY, CDR2 FYNNEI, per germline. DNA for the CDR3: TGTGCCAGTCGAGGGGGGGGCTGGGGCACTGAAGCTTTCTTT. It codes for CASRGGGWGTEAFF.

This clonotype was found many times. The V call is TRBV12-3 or TRBV12-4, the J call TRBJ2-7, with D perhaps being TRBD1 or TRBD2 (6 bases each). With 8 bases removed from V and 4 bases from J, the gap between germline ends came to 15 bases. The CDR3 totals 13 residues. The CDR3 loop is CASRLGGPYEQYF. The CDR3 DNA sequence: TGTGCCAGCCGCCTGGGGGGCCCGTACGAGCAGTACTTC.

This clonotype was counted many times. The chain uses TRBV24-1 and TRBJ2-1; D possibly matches TRBD1 or TRBD2 (5 bases each). CDR1 and CDR2 from the germline V gene are KGHDR and SFDVKD. This CDR3 has 14 residues. V was pared by 0 bases and J by 7 bases, with 9 bases between. DNA of the CDR3: TGTGCCACCAGTGATTTGTGGGGGAGTAATGAGCAGTTCTTC. Its translation is CATSDLWGSNEQFF.

This clonotype was found a few times. The chain carries TRBV20-1 and TRBJ1-2; D call uncertain. Trimming removed 3 bases from V and 3 bases from J, with 8 bases in between. CDR1 is DFQATT and CDR2 is SNEGSKA in the germline V gene (reference sequence). The CDR3 runs to 12 residues. This CDR3 reads CSARDGDYGYTF. Written as DNA, the CDR3 is TGCAGTGCTAGGGATGGCGACTATGGCTACACCTTC.

The rearrangement joins TRBV9 to TRBJ2-2, with D perhaps matching TRBD1 (6 bases). CDR3 length equals 15 residues. V shed 0 bases and J shed 3 bases, with 9 bases lying between them. Germline-derived CDR1 and CDR2 are SGDLS and YYNGEE. In DNA, the CDR3 is TGTGCCAGCAGCGTAGGTCAGGGGCACACCGGGGAGCTGTTTTTT. Translating gives CASSVGQGHTGELFF.

Many counts were recorded for this clonotype. This chain joins TRBV7-3 and TRBJ2-3, with no clear D. V lost 1 base and J lost 0, with 8 bases in between. From germline, CDR1 is SGHTA and CDR2 FQGTGA. The CDR3 totals 15 residues. Here the CDR3 reads CASSLNGHSTDTQYF. The CDR3 DNA is TGTGCCAGCAGCTTAAACGGGCATAGCACAGATACGCAGTATTTT.

The gene calls are TRBV5-5 and TRBJ2-2; D perhaps matches TRBD1 (6 bases). V was shortened by 7 bases and J by 5 bases, with 18 bases between the two germline ends. The CDR3 runs to 15 residues. Germline V CDR1 and CDR2: SGHKS, YYEKEE (reference sequence). The CDR3 reads CASQTQGSSTGELFF. Written as DNA, the CDR3 is TGTGCCAGCCAGACACAGGGTTCGAGTACCGGGGAGCTGTTTTTT.

Ten or more counts support this clonotype. The chain has TRBV28 and TRBJ1-6; 8 positions match TRBD1. Trimming took 8 bases from V and 7 from J; bases not matched to a gene: 10. The CDR3 consists of 15 residues. Germline loops: CDR1 MDHEN, CDR2 SYDVKM. CDR3 amino acids: CASFPSTGGNSPLHF. CDR3 DNA sequence: TGTGCCAGCTTCCCTTCCACAGGGGGGAATTCACCCCTCCACTTT.

This clonotype was detected only a few times. J is TRBJ2-7 and V is TRBV3-1, with TRBD2 matching 10 bases. The CDR3 spans 17 residues. Trimming removed 4 bases from V and 4 bases from J; junction bases left unmatched: 13. The germline gives CDR1 LGHDT, CDR2 YNNKEL (reference sequence). The CDR3 region is CASSPTPLLAGWYEQYF. CDR3 coding DNA: TGTGCCAGCAGCCCCACCCCGTTACTAGCGGGATGGTACGAGCAGTACTTC.

This chain uses TRBV19 with TRBJ2-7; 9 bases align to TRBD1. The CDR3 runs 13 residues. CDR1 and CDR2 from the germline V gene are LNHDA and SQIVND (reference sequence). V shed 5 bases, J shed 6 bases, and the junction held 5 bases outside the gene matches. Here the CDR3 DNA reads TGTGCCAGTAGTCCACAGGGGGCTGGCGAGCAGTACTTC. Its translation is CASSPQGAGEQYF. Full variable domain (remainder filled in from reference TRBV19 and TRBJ2-7): DGGITQSPKYLFRKEGQNVTLSCEQNLNHDAMYWYRQDPGQGLRLIYYSQIVNDFQKGDIAEGYSVSREKKESFPLTVTSAQKNPTAFYLCASSPQGAGEQYFGPGTRLTVT.